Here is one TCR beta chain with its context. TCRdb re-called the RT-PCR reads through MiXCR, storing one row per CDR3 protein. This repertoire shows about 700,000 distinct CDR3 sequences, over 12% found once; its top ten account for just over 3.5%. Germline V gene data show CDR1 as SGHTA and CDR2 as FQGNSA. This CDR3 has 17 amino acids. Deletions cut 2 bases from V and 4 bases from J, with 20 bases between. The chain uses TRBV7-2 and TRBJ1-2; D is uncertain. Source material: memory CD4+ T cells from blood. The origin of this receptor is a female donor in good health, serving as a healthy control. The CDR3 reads CASSLSPVVLRGYGYTF. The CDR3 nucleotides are TGTGCCAGCAGCTTAAGCCCGGTAGTCCTCCGGGGCTATGGCTACACCTTC.